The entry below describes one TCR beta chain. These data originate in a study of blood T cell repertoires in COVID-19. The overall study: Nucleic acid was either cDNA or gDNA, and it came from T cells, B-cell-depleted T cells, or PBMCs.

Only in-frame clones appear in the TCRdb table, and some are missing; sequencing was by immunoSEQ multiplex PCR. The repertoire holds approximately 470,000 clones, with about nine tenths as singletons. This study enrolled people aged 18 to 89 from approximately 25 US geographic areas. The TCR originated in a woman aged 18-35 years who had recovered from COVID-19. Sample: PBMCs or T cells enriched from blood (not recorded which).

Here the CDR3 reads CASSQPGSQETQYF. CDR3 sequence (DNA): TGTGCCAGCAGCCAACCCGGGTCCCAGGAGACCCAGTACTTC. The chain employs TRBV3-1 (or the pseudogene TRBV3-2) and TRBJ2-5; D not certain. Germline V lookup: CDR1 LGHDT, CDR2 YNNKEL (reference sequence). Trimming took 2 bases from V and 5 from J, leaving 12 bases between them. The CDR3 contains 14 residues.